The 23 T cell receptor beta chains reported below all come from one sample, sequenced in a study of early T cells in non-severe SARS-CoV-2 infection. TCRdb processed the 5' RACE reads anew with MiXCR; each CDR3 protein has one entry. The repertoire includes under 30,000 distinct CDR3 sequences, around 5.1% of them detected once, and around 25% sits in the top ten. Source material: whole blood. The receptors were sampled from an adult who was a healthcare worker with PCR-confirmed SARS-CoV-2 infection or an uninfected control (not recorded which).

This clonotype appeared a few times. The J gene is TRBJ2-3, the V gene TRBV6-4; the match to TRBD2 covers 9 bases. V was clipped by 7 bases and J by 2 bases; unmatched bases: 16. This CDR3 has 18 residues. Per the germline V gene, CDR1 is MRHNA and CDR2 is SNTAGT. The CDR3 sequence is CASNSGRTDRANTDTQYF. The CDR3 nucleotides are TGTGCCAGCAATAGCGGGAGAACTGATAGGGCCAACACAGATACGCAGTATTTT.

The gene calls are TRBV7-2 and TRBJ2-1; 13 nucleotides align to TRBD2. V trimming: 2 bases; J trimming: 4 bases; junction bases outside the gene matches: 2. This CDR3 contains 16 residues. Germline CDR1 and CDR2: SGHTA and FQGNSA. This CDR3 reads CASSLQGLAGYNEQFF. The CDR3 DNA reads TGTGCCAGCAGCTTACAGGGACTAGCGGGGTACAATGAGCAGTTCTTC. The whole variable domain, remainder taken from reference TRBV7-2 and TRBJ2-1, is GAGVSQSPSNKVTEKGKDVELRCDPISGHTALYWYRQSLGQGLEFLIYFQGNSAPDKSGLPSDRFSAERTGGSVSTLTIQRTQQEDSAVYLCASSLQGLAGYNEQFFGPGTRLTVL.

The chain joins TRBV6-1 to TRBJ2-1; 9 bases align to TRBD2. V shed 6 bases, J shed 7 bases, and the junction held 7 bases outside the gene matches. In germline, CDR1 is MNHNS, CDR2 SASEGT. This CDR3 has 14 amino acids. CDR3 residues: CASSPREGLNEQFF. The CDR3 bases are TGTGCCAGCAGCCCGCGGGAGGGCCTAAATGAGCAGTTCTTC.

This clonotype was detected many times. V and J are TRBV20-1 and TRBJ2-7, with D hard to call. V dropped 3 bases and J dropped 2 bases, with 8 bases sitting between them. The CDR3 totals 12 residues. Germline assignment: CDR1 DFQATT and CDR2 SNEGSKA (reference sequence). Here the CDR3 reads CSASGVTYEQYF. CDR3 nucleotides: TGCAGTGCTAGTGGGGTCACCTACGAGCAGTACTTC.

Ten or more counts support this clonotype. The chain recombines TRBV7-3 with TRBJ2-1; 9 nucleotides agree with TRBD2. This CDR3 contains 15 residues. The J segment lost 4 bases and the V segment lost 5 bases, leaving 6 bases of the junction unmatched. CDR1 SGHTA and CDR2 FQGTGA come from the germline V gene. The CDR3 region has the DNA TGTGCCAGCAGCCGTAGCGGGGGATATTACAATGAGCAGTTCTTC. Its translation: CASSRSGGYYNEQFF.

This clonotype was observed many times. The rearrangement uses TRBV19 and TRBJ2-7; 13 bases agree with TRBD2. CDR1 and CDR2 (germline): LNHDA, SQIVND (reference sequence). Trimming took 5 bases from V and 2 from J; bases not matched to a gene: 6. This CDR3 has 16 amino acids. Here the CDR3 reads CASSSGLAGVPYEQYF. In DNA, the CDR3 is TGTGCCAGTAGTTCCGGACTAGCGGGAGTTCCCTACGAGCAGTACTTC.

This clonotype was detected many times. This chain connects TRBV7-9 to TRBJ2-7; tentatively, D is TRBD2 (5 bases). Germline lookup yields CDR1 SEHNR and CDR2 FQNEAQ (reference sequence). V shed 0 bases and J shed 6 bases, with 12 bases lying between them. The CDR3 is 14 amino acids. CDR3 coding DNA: TGTGCCAGCAGCTTAGCATCAACCGGAGGCGAGCAGTACTTC. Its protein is CASSLASTGGEQYF.

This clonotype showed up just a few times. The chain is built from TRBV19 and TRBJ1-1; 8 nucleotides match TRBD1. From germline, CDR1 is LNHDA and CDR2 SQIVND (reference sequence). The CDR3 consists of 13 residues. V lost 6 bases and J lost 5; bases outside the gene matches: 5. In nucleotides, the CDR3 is TGTGCCAGTAGCCGGACAGGGAGGACTGAAGCTTTCTTT. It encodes CASSRTGRTEAFF.

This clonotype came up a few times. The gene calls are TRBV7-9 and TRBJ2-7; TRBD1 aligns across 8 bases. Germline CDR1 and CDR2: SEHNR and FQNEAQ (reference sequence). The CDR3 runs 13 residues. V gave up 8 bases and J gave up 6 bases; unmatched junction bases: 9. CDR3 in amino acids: CASRQGTGGEQYF. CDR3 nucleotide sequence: TGTGCCAGCCGCCAGGGGACAGGTGGCGAGCAGTACTTC.

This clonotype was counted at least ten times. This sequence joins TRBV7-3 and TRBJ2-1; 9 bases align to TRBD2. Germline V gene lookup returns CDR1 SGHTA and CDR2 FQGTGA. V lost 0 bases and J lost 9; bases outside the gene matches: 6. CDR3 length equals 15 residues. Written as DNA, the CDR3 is TGTGCCAGCAGCTTAACAGGTAGCGGGAGCCGTGAGCAGTTCTTC. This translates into CASSLTGSGSREQFF.

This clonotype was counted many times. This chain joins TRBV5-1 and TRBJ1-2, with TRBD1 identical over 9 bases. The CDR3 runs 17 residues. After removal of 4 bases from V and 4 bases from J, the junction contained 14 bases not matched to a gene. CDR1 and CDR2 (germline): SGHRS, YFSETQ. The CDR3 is CASSPDPTGGLTYGYTF. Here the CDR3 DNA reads TGCGCCAGCAGCCCAGACCCGACAGGGGGTTTAACCTATGGCTACACCTTC. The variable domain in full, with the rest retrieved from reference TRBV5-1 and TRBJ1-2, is KAGVTQTPRYLIKTRGQQVTLSCSPISGHRSVSWYQQTPGQGLQFLFEYFSETQRNKGNFPGRFSGRQFSNSRSEMNVSTLELGDSALYLCASSPDPTGGLTYGYTFGSGTRLTVV.

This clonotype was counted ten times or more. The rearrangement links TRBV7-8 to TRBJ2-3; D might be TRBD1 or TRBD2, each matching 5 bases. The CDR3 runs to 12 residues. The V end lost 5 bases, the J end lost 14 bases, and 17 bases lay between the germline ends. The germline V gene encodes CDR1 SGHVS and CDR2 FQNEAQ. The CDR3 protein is CASSPAGTFWYF. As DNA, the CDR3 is TGTGCCAGCAGCCCTGCCGGGACCTTTTGGTATTTT.

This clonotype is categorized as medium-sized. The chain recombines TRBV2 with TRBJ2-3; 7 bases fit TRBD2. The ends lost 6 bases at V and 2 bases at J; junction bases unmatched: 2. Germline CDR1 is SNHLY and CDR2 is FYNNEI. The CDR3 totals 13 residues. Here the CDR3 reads CASRRDYTDTQYF. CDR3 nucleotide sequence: TGTGCCAGCAGAAGGGACTACACAGATACGCAGTATTTT.

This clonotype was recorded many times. The DNA of the CDR3 is TGTGCCAGCAGGAACCCAGGGAGAGTACCGGGCACAGATACGCAGTATTTT. Translating gives CASRNPGRVPGTDTQYF. The chain is built from TRBV11-3 and TRBJ2-3; D is perhaps TRBD1 or TRBD2 (5 bases each). The germline gives CDR1 SGHNT, CDR2 YENEEA. The CDR3 contains 17 residues. V was pared by 6 bases and J by 1 base, with 20 bases between.

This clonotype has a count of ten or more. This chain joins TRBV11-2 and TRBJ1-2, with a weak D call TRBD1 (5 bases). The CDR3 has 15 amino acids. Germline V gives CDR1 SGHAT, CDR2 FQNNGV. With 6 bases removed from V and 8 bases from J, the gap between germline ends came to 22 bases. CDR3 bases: TGTGCCAGCAGTTTACTACACGGGGGATTCGACGGCTACACCTTC. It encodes CASSLLHGGFDGYTF.

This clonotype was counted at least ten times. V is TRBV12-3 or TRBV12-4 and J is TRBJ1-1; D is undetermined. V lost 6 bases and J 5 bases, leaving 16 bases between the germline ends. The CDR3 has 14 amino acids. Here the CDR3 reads CASRSHGIGTEAFF. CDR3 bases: TGTGCCAGCAGGAGTCATGGGATAGGTACTGAAGCTTTCTTT.

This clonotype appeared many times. The CDR3 nucleotides read TGTGCCTGGAGTGTTGAGTCGAGACAGTTCTTC. Translation gives CAWSVESRQFF. The chain uses TRBV30 and TRBJ2-1, with no clear D. Germline V gene data show CDR1 as GTSNPN and CDR2 as SVGIG (reference sequence). Trimming stripped 0 bases from V and 13 bases from J, with 10 bases between. The CDR3 covers 11 residues.

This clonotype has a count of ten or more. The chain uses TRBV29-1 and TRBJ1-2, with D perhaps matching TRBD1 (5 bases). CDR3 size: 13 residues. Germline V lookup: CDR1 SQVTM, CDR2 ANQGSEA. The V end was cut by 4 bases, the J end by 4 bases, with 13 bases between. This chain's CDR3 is CSVAGDGAYGYTF. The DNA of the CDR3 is TGCAGCGTTGCCGGAGACGGGGCCTATGGCTACACCTTC.

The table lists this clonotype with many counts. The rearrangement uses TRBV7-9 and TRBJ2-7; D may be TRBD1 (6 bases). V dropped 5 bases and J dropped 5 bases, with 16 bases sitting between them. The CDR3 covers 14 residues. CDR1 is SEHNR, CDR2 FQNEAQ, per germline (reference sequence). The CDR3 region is CASSPPRGIHEQYF. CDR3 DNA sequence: TGTGCCAGCAGCCCTCCGAGGGGGATCCACGAGCAGTACTTC.

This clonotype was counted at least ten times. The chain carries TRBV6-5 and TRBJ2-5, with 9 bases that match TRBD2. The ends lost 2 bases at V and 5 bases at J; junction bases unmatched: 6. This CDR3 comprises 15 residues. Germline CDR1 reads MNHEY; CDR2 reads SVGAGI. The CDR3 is CASSYGGLAGETQYF. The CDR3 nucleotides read TGTGCCAGCAGTTACGGGGGACTAGCAGGCGAGACCCAGTACTTC.

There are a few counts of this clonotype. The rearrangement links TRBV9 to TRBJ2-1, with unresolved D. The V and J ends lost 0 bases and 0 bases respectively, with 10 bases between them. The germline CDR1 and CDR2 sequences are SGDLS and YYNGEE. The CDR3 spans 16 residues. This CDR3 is CASSVGASSSYNEQFF. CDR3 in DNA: TGTGCCAGCAGCGTAGGAGCGTCGAGCTCCTACAATGAGCAGTTCTTC.

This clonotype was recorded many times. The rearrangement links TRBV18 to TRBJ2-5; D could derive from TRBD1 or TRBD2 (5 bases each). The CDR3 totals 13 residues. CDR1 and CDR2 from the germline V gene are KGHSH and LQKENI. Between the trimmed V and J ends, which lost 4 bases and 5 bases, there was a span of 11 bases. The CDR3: CASSLLAGETQYF. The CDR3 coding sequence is TGTGCCAGCTCACTGCTAGCAGGGGAGACCCAGTACTTC. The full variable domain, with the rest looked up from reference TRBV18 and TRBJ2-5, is NAGVMQNPRHLVRRRGQEARLRCSPMKGHSHVYWYRQLPEEGLKFMVYLQKENIIDESGMPKERFSAEFPKEGPSILRIQQVVRGDSAAYFCASSLLAGETQYFGPGTRLLVL.

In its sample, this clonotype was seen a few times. The CDR3 loop is CSARRAGGHNEQFF. The CDR3 DNA follows: TGCAGTGCTAGAAGAGCGGGGGGGCACAATGAGCAGTTCTTC. This chain joins TRBV20-1 and TRBJ2-1, with 10 nucleotides matching TRBD2. Trimming cost V 2 bases and J 5 bases; bases outside gene matches: 3. The CDR3 length is 14 residues. Germline CDR1 reads DFQATT; CDR2 reads SNEGSKA (reference sequence).